Shown below are 9 T cell receptor beta chains from a single sample sequenced in a study of cytomegalovirus exposure and HLA in healthy donors. Produced via immunoSEQ multiplex PCR; TCRdb's table is partial and in-frame only. This sample carries about 200,000 clones, around 83% of them seen once, and the ten largest clones take about an eighth. Sequenced: PBMCs. These receptor sequences come from a woman in her thirties in good health and CMV-seropositive.

The J gene is TRBJ1-5, the V gene TRBV2, with TRBD1 matching over 9 bases. V trimming: 6 bases; J trimming: 0 bases; junction bases outside the gene matches: 6. Looked up from germline, CDR1 is SNHLY and CDR2 is FYNNEI. The CDR3 length is 16 residues. The CDR3 nucleotides are TGTGCCAGCAGCGGACAGGGGCTATATAGCAATCAGCCCCAGCATTTT. Its protein product is CASSGQGLYSNQPQHF.

The V call is TRBV2, the J call TRBJ1-5; the match to TRBD1 covers 8 bases. With V trimmed by 6 bases and J by 3 bases, 7 bases remained unmatched. This CDR3 is 15 amino acids long. The germline CDR1 and CDR2 sequences are SNHLY and FYNNEI. CDR3 nucleotide sequence: TGTGCCAGCAGGGCGACAGGGGTCAACAATCAGCCCCAGCATTTT. Translating gives CASRATGVNNQPQHF. Based on the CDR3 plus reference TRBV2 and TRBJ1-5, the full variable domain is EPEVTQTPSHQVTQMGQEVILRCVPISNHLYFYWYRQILGQKVEFLVSFYNNEISEKSEIFDDQFSVERPDGSNFTLKIRSTKLEDSAMYFCASRATGVNNQPQHFGDGTRLSIL.

The chain has TRBV5-1 and TRBJ2-3; possible D gene TRBD1, 5 bases. In germline, CDR1 is SGHRS, CDR2 YFSETQ. Deletions cut 5 bases from V and 5 bases from J, with 12 bases between. The CDR3 spans 13 residues. CDR3: CASSARVRDTQYF. Written as DNA, the CDR3 is TGCGCCAGCAGTGCCAGGGTTCGAGATACGCAGTATTTT.

The gene calls are TRBV2 and TRBJ2-1; 15 bases match TRBD2. The CDR3 contains 16 residues. Trimming at V came to 3 bases and at J to 7 bases, leaving 4 bases not matched to a gene. Germline-derived CDR1 and CDR2 are SNHLY and FYNNEI. The CDR3 bases are TGTGCCAGCAGTGATCCCGGACTAGCGGGAGGGAATGAGCAGTTCTTC. The encoded protein is CASSDPGLAGGNEQFF.

The chain combines TRBV9 with TRBJ2-1, with TRBD1 matching 8 bases. CDR1 and CDR2 from the germline V gene are SGDLS and YYNGEE. The J segment lost 9 bases and the V segment lost 3 bases, leaving 2 bases of the junction unmatched. CDR3 size: 12 residues. CDR3 sequence: CASSDRGFEQFF. The CDR3 bases are TGTGCCAGCAGCGACAGGGGGTTTGAGCAGTTCTTC.

The genes are TRBV9 and TRBJ1-3; D remains unclear. Between the trimmed V and J ends, which lost 3 bases and 0 bases, there was a span of 4 bases. The CDR3 has 13 amino acids. CDR1 SGDLS and CDR2 YYNGEE come from the germline V gene. In nucleotides, the CDR3 is TGTGCCAGCAGCGCTTTCTCTGGAAACACCATATATTTT. This gives the protein CASSAFSGNTIYF.

The genes are TRBV18 and TRBJ2-2; D is ambiguous. V lost 0 bases and J 4 bases, leaving 9 bases between the germline ends. The CDR3 loop spans 15 amino acids. The germline V gene encodes CDR1 KGHSH and CDR2 LQKENI. The CDR3 loop is CASSPPSLGTGELFF. As DNA, the CDR3 is TGTGCCAGCTCACCACCGAGTCTTGGCACCGGGGAGCTGTTTTTT.

This clone was counted a few times. The chain carries TRBV11-3 and TRBJ2-5, with D unclear. Germline CDR1 reads SGHNT; CDR2 reads YENEEA. Trimming removed 5 bases at V and 4 bases at J, with 5 bases between. This CDR3 has 11 residues. The CDR3 region has the DNA TGTGCCAGCAGCCCTCGAGAGACCCAGTACTTC. It yields the protein CASSPRETQYF.

The V and J genes are TRBV6-1 and TRBJ2-3, with D uncertain. Germline-derived CDR1 and CDR2 are MNHNS and SASEGT. The CDR3 runs to 10 residues. Trimming shortened V by 8 bases and J by 6 bases, and 6 bases separated the two germline ends. The CDR3 is CASLFDTQYF. CDR3 bases: TGTGCCAGCCTATTTGATACGCAGTATTTT.